The clone carrying this T cell receptor (beta chain) was observed once. Its target is unknown. V was cut by 7 bases and J by 5 bases, with 23 bases left in between. CDR3 length: 16 residues. Germline CDR1 MDHEN, CDR2 SYDVKM. These data belong to a study of T cell responses to AZD1222 COVID-19 vaccine. The study, taken as a whole, reports: It should be noted that donors were predominantly white British and more often female, and clonal diversity was possibly underestimated.

TCRdb's copy holds only in-frame clones and misses some; the assay was immunoSEQ multiplex PCR. This repertoire shows 100,000 to 120,000 clones, around 93% found once; its top ten account for about 7.8%. This receptor was obtained from an adult in good health. Source: peripheral blood, taken on day 0 of AZD1222 vaccination. The chain uses TRBV28 and TRBJ2-5, with D possibly matching TRBD1 (6 bases). The CDR3 protein is CASIQDSYVRGETQYF. For the CDR3, the DNA is TGTGCCAGCATCCAGGACAGCTACGTTAGGGGGGAGACCCAGTACTTC.